The table lists the clone carrying this T cell receptor beta chain with many counts. What it binds is unknown. The data were taken from a study of identical twins. The CDR3 contains 14 residues. Looked up from germline, CDR1 is MNHEY and CDR2 is SMNVEV (reference sequence). Between the trimmed V and J ends, which lost 0 bases and 1 base, there was a span of 7 bases. Each CDR3 protein is one row after TCRdb ran MiXCR on the 5' RACE reads. The table lists approximately 230,000 distinct CDR3 sequences, over 11% of them singletons. Broader study findings: When twins shared out-of-frame alpha sequences, those sequences had excess low generation probability. Researchers reported weaker excess twin sharing in beta out-of-frame sequences. The study reached conclusions through statistical analysis that was cross-sectional, not following the same donors.

The specimen sequenced was memory (CD45RO+) T cells sorted from blood. The origin of this receptor is a woman aged 18-35 years in good health. This sequence joins TRBV27 and TRBJ2-7; D is unresolved. This CDR3 is CASSLSSGSYEQYF. DNA of the CDR3: TGTGCCAGCAGTTTATCGTCAGGTTCCTACGAGCAGTACTTC.